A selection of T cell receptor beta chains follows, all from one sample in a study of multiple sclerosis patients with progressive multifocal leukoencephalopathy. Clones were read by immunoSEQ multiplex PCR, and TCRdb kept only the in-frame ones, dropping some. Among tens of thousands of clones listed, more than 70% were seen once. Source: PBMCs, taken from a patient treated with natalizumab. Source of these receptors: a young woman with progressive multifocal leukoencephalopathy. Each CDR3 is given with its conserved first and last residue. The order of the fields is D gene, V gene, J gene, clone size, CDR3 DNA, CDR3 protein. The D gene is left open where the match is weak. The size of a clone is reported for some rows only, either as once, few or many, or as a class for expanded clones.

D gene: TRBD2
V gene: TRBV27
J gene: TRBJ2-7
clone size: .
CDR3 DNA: TGTGCCAGCAGACCCCTAGCGGGACCACGTTACACCTACGAGCAGTACTTC
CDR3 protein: CASRPLAGPRYTYEQYF

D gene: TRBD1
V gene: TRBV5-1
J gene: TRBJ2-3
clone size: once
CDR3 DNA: TGCGCCAGCAGCTACCAACAGGGGACAGATACGCAGTATTTT
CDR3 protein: CASSYQQGTDTQYF

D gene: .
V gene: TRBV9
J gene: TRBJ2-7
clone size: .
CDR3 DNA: TGTGCCAGCAGCGCCCGGGACACTACCTACGAGCAGTACTTC
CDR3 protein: CASSARDTTYEQYF

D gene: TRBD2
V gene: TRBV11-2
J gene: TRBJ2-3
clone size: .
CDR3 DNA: TGTGCCAGCAGCCACCTAGCGGGGAAGGCATCAGATACGCAGTATTTT
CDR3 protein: CASSHLAGKASDTQYF

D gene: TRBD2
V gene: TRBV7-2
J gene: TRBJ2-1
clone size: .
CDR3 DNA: TGTGCCAGCAGCTTAAGAGGGACTAGCGGCCTCTACAATGAGCAGTTCTTC
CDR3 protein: CASSLRGTSGLYNEQFF

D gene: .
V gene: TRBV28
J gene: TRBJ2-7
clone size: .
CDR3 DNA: TGTGCCAGCAGTTCGGACAGAGTCTACGAGCAGTACTTC
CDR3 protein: CASSSDRVYEQYF

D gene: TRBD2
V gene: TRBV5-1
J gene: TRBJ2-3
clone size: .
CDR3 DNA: TGCGCCAGCAGCTTTACTAGCGGGGGGCGCCGCACAGATACGCAGTATTTT
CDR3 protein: CASSFTSGGRRTDTQYF

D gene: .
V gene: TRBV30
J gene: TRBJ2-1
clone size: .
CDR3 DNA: TGTGCCTCAACCGCCCCGATTGGCAATGAGCAGTTCTTC
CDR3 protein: CASTAPIGNEQFF

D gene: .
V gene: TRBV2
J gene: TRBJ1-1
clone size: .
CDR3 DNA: TGTGCCAGCAGTGAAGGCCAGGCTGAAGCTTTCTTT
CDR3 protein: CASSEGQAEAFF

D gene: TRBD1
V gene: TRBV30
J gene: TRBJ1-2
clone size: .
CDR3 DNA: TGTGCCTCAACTAAGGAAGGCAGCAGGGGGCAGGGCTATGGCTACACCTTC
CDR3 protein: CASTKEGSRGQGYGYTF

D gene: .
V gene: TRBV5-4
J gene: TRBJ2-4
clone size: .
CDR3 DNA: TGTGCCAGCAGCTTGGCTCAGGGGGGATTGGCCAAAAACATTCAGTACTTC
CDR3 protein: CASSLAQGGLAKNIQYF

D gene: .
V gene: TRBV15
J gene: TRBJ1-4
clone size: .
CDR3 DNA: TGTGCCACCAGCAGCGACCTGGGAGAAGGGGAAAAACTGTTTTTT
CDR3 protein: CATSSDLGEGEKLFF

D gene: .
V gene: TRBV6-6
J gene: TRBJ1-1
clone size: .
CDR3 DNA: TGTGCCAGCAGTTACTCGAACACTCTTACTGAAGCTTTCTTT
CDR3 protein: CASSYSNTLTEAFF

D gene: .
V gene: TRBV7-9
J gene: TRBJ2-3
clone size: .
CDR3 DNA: TGTGCCAGCAGCCTTCGGGTGGGAGATCGGTCAGATACGCAGTATTTT
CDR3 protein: CASSLRVGDRSDTQYF

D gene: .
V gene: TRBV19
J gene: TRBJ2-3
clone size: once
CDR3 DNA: TGTGCCAGTAGTAGCCAAGGGGGCACAGATACGCAGTATTTT
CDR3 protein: CASSSQGGTDTQYF

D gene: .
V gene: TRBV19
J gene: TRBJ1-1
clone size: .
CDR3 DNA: TGTGCCAGTAGTACTAGACAGATCGAAGCTTTCTTT
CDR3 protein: CASSTRQIEAFF

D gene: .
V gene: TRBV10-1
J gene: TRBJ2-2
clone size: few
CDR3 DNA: TGCGCCAGCAGTGAGGCCAGGGCCACCGGGGAGCTGTTTTTT
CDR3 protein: CASSEARATGELFF

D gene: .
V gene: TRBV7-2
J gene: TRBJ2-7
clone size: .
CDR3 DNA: TGTGCCAGCAGCTTAGCATGGAGTGCCGAGCAGTACTTC
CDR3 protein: CASSLAWSAEQYF

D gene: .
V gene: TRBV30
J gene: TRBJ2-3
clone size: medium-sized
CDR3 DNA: TGTGCCTGGAGTGTACTGTCGAAGACGCAGTATTTT
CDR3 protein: CAWSVLSKTQYF

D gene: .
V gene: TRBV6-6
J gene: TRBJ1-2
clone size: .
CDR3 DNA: TGTGCCAGCAGTTACGACCGGGGGAACTATGGCTACACCTTC
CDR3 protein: CASSYDRGNYGYTF

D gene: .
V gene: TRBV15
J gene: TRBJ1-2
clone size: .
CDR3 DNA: TGTGCCACCAGCAGAGATCGCGGCAGTTGGTACACCTTC
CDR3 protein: CATSRDRGSWYTF

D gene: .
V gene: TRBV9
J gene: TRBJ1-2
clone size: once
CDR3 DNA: TGTGCCAGCAGCGTACGGCCAGGGACTTATGGCTACACCTTC
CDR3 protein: CASSVRPGTYGYTF

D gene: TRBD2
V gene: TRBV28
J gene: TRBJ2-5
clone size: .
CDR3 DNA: TGTGCCAGCAGTTTACTCGGGACTAGCGGACTCGGATCAGAGACCCAGTACTTC
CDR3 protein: CASSLLGTSGLGSETQYF

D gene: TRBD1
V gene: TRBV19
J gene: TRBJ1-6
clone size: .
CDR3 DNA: TGTGCCAGTAGGAAGAACCCGGGACAGAGCTCCTATAATTCACCCCTCCACTTT
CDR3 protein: CASRKNPGQSSYNSPLHF

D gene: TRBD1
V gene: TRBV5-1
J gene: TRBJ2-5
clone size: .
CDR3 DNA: TGCGCCAGCAGCCAGGGACAGGTTAAAGAGACCCAGTACTTC
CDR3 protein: CASSQGQVKETQYF

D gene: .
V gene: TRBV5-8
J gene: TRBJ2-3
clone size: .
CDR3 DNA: TGTGCCAGCAGCGGAGGATATAAAGCAGATACGCAGTATTTT
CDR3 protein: CASSGGYKADTQYF

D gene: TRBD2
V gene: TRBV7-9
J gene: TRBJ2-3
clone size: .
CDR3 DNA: TGTGCCAGCAGCTTTCTCGGGGGGGTCCCCACAGATACGCAGTATTTT
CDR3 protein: CASSFLGGVPTDTQYF

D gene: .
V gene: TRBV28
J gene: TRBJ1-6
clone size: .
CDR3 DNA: TGTGCCAGCAGTCCCCTCAGGGATCGGAATTCACCCCTCCACTTT
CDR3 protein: CASSPLRDRNSPLHF

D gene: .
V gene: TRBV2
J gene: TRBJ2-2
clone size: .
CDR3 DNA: TGTGCCAGCAGTCTGGATGGGGGGAGCACCGGGGAGCTGTTTTTT
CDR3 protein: CASSLDGGSTGELFF

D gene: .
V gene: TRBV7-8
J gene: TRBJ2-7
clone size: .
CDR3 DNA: TGTGCCAGTTCCCCCTTAATGGGGGCTCCTCTCTACGAGCAGTACTTC
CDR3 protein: CASSPLMGAPLYEQYF

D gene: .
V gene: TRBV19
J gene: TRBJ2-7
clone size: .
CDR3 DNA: TGTGCCAGTAGTACGAAATTGAAGGGAGAGCAGTACTTC
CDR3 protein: CASSTKLKGEQYF

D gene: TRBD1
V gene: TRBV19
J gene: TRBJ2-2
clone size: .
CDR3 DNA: TGTGCCAGTATTCAGGACAGGGCGAACACCGGGGAGCTGTTTTTT
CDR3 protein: CASIQDRANTGELFF

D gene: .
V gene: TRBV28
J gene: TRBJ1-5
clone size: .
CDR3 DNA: TGTGCCAGCAGTCGAGTGGCAGGGGCTGGGGATCAGCCCCAGCATTTT
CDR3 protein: CASSRVAGAGDQPQHF

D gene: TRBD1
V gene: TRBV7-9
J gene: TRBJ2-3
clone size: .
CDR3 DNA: TGTGCCAGCAGCTCCGGGACAGGGATTGCAGATACGCAGTATTTT
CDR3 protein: CASSSGTGIADTQYF

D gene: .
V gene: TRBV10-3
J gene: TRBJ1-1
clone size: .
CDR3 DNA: TGTGCCATCAGTGAGAGCAGGGTTGGAACTGAAGCTTTCTTT
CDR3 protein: CAISESRVGTEAFF

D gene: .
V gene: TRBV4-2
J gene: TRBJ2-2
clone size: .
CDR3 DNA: TGTGCCAGCAGCCAAGAGGACCCTACCAACACCGGGGAGCTGTTTTTT
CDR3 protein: CASSQEDPTNTGELFF

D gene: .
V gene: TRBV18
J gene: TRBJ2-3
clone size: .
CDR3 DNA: TGTGCCAGCTCACCAGGCGGCCAGGCCCGAGGGCATACGCAGTATTTT
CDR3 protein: CASSPGGQARGHTQYF

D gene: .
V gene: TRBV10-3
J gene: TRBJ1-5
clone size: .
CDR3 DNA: TGTGCCAGCAGTACCTCAGGGTGGCAGCCCCAGCATTTT
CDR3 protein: CASSTSGWQPQHF

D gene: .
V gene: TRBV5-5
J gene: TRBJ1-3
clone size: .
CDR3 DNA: TGTGCCAGCAGCCCCCATGTACGGAATGACGGAAACACCATATATTTT
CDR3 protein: CASSPHVRNDGNTIYF

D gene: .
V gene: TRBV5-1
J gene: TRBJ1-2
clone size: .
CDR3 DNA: TGCGCCAGCAGCTTCACCCAGGACTATGGCTACACCTTC
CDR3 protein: CASSFTQDYGYTF

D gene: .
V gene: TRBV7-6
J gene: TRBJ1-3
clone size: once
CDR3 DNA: TGTGCCAGCAGCTTAGGGTCGGGGGGAAGCTCTGGAAACACCATATATTTT
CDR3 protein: CASSLGSGGSSGNTIYF

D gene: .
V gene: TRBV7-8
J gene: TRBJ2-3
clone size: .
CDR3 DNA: TGTGCCAGCAGCTGGGTGGATACGCAGTATTTT
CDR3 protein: CASSWVDTQYF

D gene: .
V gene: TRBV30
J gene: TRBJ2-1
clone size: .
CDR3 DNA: TGTGCCTGGATTCAGTCAGAAGTCAATGAGCAGTTCTTC
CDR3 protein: CAWIQSEVNEQFF

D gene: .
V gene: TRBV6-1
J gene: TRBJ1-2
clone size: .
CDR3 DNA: TGTGCCAGCAGTATAGGACAGATCAACTATGGCTACACCTTC
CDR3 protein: CASSIGQINYGYTF

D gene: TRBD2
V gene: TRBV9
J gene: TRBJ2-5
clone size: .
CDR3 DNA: TGTGCCAGCAGCGTAGCGACAGCGGGAGGCCAAGAGACCCAGTACTTC
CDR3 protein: CASSVATAGGQETQYF

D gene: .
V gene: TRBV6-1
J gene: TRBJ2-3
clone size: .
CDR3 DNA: TGTGCCAGCATCCTTACCGGGTACACAGATACGCAGTATTTT
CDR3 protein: CASILTGYTDTQYF

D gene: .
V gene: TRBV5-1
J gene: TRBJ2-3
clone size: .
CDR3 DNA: TGCGCCAGCAGCTTGGCCCGCAGGGGAGTCACAGATACGCAGTATTTT
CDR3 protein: CASSLARRGVTDTQYF

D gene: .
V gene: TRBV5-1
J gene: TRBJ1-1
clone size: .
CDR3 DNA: TGCGCCAGCAGCTTGCTACGGTTGAACACTGAAGCTTTCTTT
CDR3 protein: CASSLLRLNTEAFF

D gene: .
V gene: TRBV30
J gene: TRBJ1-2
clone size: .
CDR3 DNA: TGTGCCTGGAGTACCCGCCGAGGGGACTCCTATGGCTACACCTTC
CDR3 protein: CAWSTRRGDSYGYTF

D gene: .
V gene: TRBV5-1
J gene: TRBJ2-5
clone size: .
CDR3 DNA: TGCGCCAGCAGCTTGACGGGGGCGCAAAGGGAGACCCAGTACTTC
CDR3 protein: CASSLTGAQRETQYF

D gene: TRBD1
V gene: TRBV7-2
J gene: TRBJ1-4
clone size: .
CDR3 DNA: TGTGCCAGCAGCCCGTACAGGGGAAAAGATGAAAAACTGTTTTTT
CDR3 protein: CASSPYRGKDEKLFF